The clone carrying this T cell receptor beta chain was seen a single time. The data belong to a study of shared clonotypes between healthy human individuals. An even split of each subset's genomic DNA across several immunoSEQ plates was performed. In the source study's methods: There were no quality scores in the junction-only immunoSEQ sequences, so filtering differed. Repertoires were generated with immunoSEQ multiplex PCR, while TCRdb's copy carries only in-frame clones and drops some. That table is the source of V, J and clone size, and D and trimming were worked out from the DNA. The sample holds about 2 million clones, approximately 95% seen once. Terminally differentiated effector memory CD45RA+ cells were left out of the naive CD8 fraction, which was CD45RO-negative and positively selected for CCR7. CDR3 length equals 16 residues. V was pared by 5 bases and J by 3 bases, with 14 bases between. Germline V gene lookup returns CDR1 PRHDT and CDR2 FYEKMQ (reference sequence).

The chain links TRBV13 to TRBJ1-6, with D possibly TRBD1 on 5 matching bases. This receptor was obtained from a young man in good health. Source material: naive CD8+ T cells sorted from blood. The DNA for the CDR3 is TGTGCCAGCAGCGCAACGGGGGTACTCTATAATTCACCCCTCCACTTT. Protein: CASSATGVLYNSPLHF.